This T cell receptor (beta chain) was observed in a study of blood T cell repertoires in COVID-19. Study background: PBMCs, B-cell-depleted T cells, or T cells provided the cDNA or gDNA that made up the material.

Profiled with immunoSEQ multiplex PCR; TCRdb holds only in-frame clones, not every one. The sample carries about 110,000 clones, around 90% recorded once. The CDR3 has 16 amino acids. The germline V gene encodes CDR1 SGHTA and CDR2 FQGTGA. Trimming left V 5 bases short and J 1 base short, with 17 bases between. This chain uses TRBV7-3 with TRBJ1-1, with D perhaps TRBD1 (5 bases). Sequenced sample: peripheral blood. The receptor comes from a man between 35 and 55 years old with active or convalescent COVID-19. The CDR3 DNA reads as TGTGCCAGCAGCCGCCACCCTCTAGGGGAGAACACTGAAGCTTTCTTT. Protein: CASSRHPLGENTEAFF.